The clone carrying this T cell receptor (beta chain) was counted between two and nine times. What it binds is unknown. The CDR3 length is 14 residues. Germline values: CDR1 SGHKS, CDR2 YYEKEE (reference sequence). The trim removed 3 bases at V and 4 bases at J, leaving 4 bases unmatched. TCRdb called the RACE reads again in MiXCR, with one record for every CDR3 protein. The table records about 97,000 distinct CDR3 sequences, 27% of them present only once. This sample was included in a study of human T cells and chemical hapten exposure. Study context: The study lasted around 24 weeks, and patients were dosed weekly with diphenylcyclopropenone on the scalp throughout. Per-sample variation in TCR yield stemmed mainly from small pooled library volume differences.

Whole-study findings and limits: There were significantly more large CDR3 similarity clusters among expanded TCRs than among controls. TCRs at a frequency above 1 in 1000 stayed unchanged with DPC sensitization.

The time point denotes: patch test 3, about 24 weeks after DPC sensitization. Treatment specified: therapeutic diphenylcyclopropenone sensitization with weekly scalp DPC. Specimen: whole blood, collected in connection with sensitization to the hapten diphenylcyclopropenone (DPC). The genes are TRBV5-5 and TRBJ1-5; 7 bases fit TRBD1. The TCR was taken from a man aged 35-49 years with alopecia areata. Some clones in this sample may be carry-over from other donors' samples. The CDR3 bases are TGTGCCAGCAGCTACGACAGGGTAAATCAGCCCCAGCATTTT. This sequence encodes CASSYDRVNQPQHF.